What follows are 16 T cell receptor beta chains derived from one specimen sequenced in a study of T cells after yellow fever vaccination (dated by TCRdb to 2018 to 2020). Library preparation used 5' RACE. Sequencing was carried out with an Illumina NovaSeq 6000. TCRdb trimmed the raw reads at Q25, called clones with MiXCR and kept productive beta chains. Rows with one shared CDR3 protein collapse into an entry with the most common genes and DNA. The sample includes 300,000 to 350,000 distinct CDR3 sequences, with roughly a tenth observed a single time. About 3.5% of the sample belongs to the ten largest clones. Read against the paper, the sample's treatment or condition label means: live attenuated yellow fever vaccine strain. Here the sequenced sample was CD4+ T cells sorted from PBMCs, taken 45 days after the yellow fever booster vaccination. The receptors originated from a man aged 18-30 years who received the YFV17D yellow fever vaccine.

This sequence joins TRBV23-1 and TRBJ1-2, with D unclear. TRBV23-1 is identified as an open reading frame with a role that is uncertain. The CDR3 has 13 amino acids. Trimming removed 2 bases from V and 4 bases from J, with 8 bases in between. The CDR3 region is CASSQKWFYGYTF. The CDR3 region has the DNA TGCGCCAGCAGTCAAAAATGGTTCTATGGCTACACCTTC.

This chain links TRBV10-3 with TRBJ2-1; 7 nucleotides line up with TRBD1. Germline V gene sequence: CDR1 ENHRY, CDR2 SYGVKD. Unmatched junction bases numbered 3, after V lost 2 bases and J lost 5 bases. CDR3 length equals 14 residues. DNA of the CDR3: TGTGCCATCAGTGAGCTGGGGACAGACAATGAGCAGTTCTTC. Encoded protein: CAISELGTDNEQFF.

The CDR3 nucleotides are TGCAGTGCTCATCCGGGACAGGGGTACGAGCAGTACTTC. As protein: CSAHPGQGYEQYF. V is TRBV20-1 and J is TRBJ2-7; 10 positions match TRBD1. CDR1 and CDR2 from the germline V gene are DFQATT and SNEGSKA (reference sequence). This CDR3 is 13 amino acids long. The J segment lost 4 bases and the V segment lost 5 bases, leaving 5 bases of the junction unmatched.

This sequence joins TRBV9 and TRBJ1-1; D gene uncertain. This CDR3 is built from 14 residues. V lost 0 bases to trimming and J lost 3 bases, with 9 bases between them. The germline V gene has CDR1 SGDLS and CDR2 YYNGEE. CDR3 sequence (DNA): TGTGCCAGCAGCGTAGAGATCCGGGACACTGAAGCTTTCTTT. As protein: CASSVEIRDTEAFF.

The rearrangement joins TRBV6-2 or TRBV6-3 to TRBJ1-1; a weak D match, TRBD1 (5 bases). The CDR3 spans 13 residues. Germline-derived CDR1 and CDR2 are MNHEY and SVGEGT. The germline V and J ends were trimmed by 7 bases and 8 bases, with 17 bases remaining between them. The CDR3 protein is CASTPHLRDEAFF. The CDR3 nucleotides read TGTGCCAGCACCCCCCACTTAAGGGACGAAGCTTTCTTT.

Only a few counts were recorded for this clonotype. The V and J genes are TRBV7-3 and TRBJ2-1, with TRBD2 matching 8 bases. The CDR3 has 15 amino acids. Germline V gives CDR1 SGHTA, CDR2 FQGTGA. J gave up 6 bases and V 8 bases, and 12 bases lay outside the gene matches. CDR3 residues: CASGSGGAKVNEQFF. CDR3 nucleotides: TGTGCCAGCGGGTCCGGGGGGGCCAAGGTCAATGAGCAGTTCTTC.

V gene TRBV27 combines with J gene TRBJ1-5; the D gene is possibly TRBD1 (6 bases). Trimming took 8 bases from V and 5 from J, leaving 16 bases between them. Germline CDR1 MNHEY, CDR2 SMNVEV (reference sequence). The CDR3 has 14 amino acids. CDR3: CASGAGTYYQPQHF. The CDR3 coding sequence is TGTGCCAGCGGGGCCGGGACATACTATCAGCCCCAGCATTTT.

The chain employs TRBV4-1 and TRBJ2-5, with D perhaps matching TRBD1 (5 bases). Germline V lookup: CDR1 MGHRA, CDR2 YSYEKL. Trimming removed 1 base from V and 1 base from J, with 13 bases in between. The CDR3 runs to 16 residues. CDR3 sequence: CASSQGQSSLQETQYF. CDR3 sequence (DNA): TGCGCCAGCAGCCAAGGACAGTCCAGCCTCCAAGAGACCCAGTACTTC.

The chain joins TRBV4-1 to TRBJ1-5, with D unclear. The V gene's germline CDR1 is MGHRA and CDR2 YSYEKL. Trimming left V 0 bases short and J 1 base short, with 10 bases between. The CDR3 runs 16 residues. The CDR3 loop reads CASSQDLRLSNQPQHF. The CDR3 DNA is TGCGCCAGCAGCCAAGATCTGAGGTTGAGCAATCAGCCCCAGCATTTT.

This clonotype was observed a few times. This chain links TRBV11-2 with TRBJ2-5; maybe TRBD1 (6 bases). The germline V gene encodes CDR1 SGHAT and CDR2 FQNNGV. V was trimmed by 5 bases and J by 1 base, leaving 17 bases between them. The CDR3 totals 16 residues. For the CDR3, the DNA is TGTGCCAGCAGCCCGAATCGACGACAGGTCCAAGAGACCCAGTACTTC. Its translation: CASSPNRRQVQETQYF.

Here the CDR3 DNA reads TGTGCCACCCGACGGCAGGGCACGTACGAGCAGTACGTC. Amino acid sequence: CATRRQGTYEQYV. The J gene is TRBJ2-7, the V gene TRBV10-3; D may be TRBD1 (5 bases). CDR1 ENHRY and CDR2 SYGVKD come from the germline V gene. The CDR3 has 13 residues. Trimming pared 10 bases from V and 4 bases from J, leaving 17 bases between.

This clonotype occurred a few times. The V and J genes are TRBV4-2 and TRBJ2-1; maybe TRBD2 (6 bases). Trimming took 0 bases from V and 0 from J, leaving 9 bases between them. Germline CDR1 and CDR2: LGHNA and YNFKEQ. The CDR3 is made up of 16 amino acids. The CDR3 region is CASSQDRRGSYNEQFF. CDR3 DNA sequence: TGTGCCAGCAGCCAAGATCGGCGGGGCTCCTACAATGAGCAGTTCTTC.

The CDR3 DNA reads TGCGCCAGCAGCCAAGCCAGCGGGGGCAGGGGTACGCAGTATTTT. Translating gives CASSQASGGRGTQYF. The chain has TRBV4-1 and TRBJ2-3; 8 bases fit TRBD2. The CDR3 spans 15 residues. The germline CDR1 and CDR2 sequences are MGHRA and YSYEKL. V was pared by 1 base and J by 8 bases, with 8 bases of the junction left unmatched.

The table lists this clonotype with a few counts. The chain has TRBV12-3 or TRBV12-4 and TRBJ2-7, with 11 positions matching TRBD1. The V and J ends lost 5 bases and 2 bases, in that order; junction bases with no gene match: 5. CDR3 size: 15 residues. The CDR3 region is CASSGGQGVPYEQYV. The CDR3 nucleotides read TGTGCCAGCAGTGGGGGACAGGGGGTGCCCTACGAGCAGTACGTC.

This clonotype was counted between two and nine times. V usage is TRBV28 and J usage is TRBJ1-4; a possible D gene is TRBD1 (6 bases). Trimming pared 7 bases from V and 3 bases from J, leaving 12 bases between. CDR1 and CDR2 (germline): MDHEN, SYDVKM. The length of the CDR3 is 14 residues. The CDR3 DNA is TGTGCCAGCAACATACAGGGACCTAATGAAAAACTGTTTTTT. Translated, it gives CASNIQGPNEKLFF.

This chain uses TRBV5-1 with TRBJ2-2; possibly TRBD2 for D (6 bases). This CDR3 has 15 amino acids. The ends were cut back, 0 bases at V and 5 bases at J, with 11 bases in the middle. Germline CDR1 is SGHRS and CDR2 is YFSETQ. The CDR3 reads CASSLDVGRTGELFF. CDR3 in DNA: TGCGCCAGCAGCTTGGATGTAGGGAGGACCGGGGAGCTGTTTTTT.